The 23 T cell receptor beta chains below come from one sample, sequenced in a study of radiotherapy plus CTLA-4 blockade in lung cancer. Method: immunoSEQ multiplex PCR; TCRdb's copy keeps in-frame clones and lacks some. The data hold over 80,000 clones, with roughly 86% observed a single time. The sample consisted of peripheral blood, taken from a patient treated with radiotherapy plus ipilimumab. These receptor sequences come from a human donor with non-small cell lung cancer that progressed on radiotherapy plus ipilimumab.

The chain joins TRBV18 to TRBJ2-2; a weak D match, TRBD1 (5 bases). V lost 2 bases and J lost 8, with 18 bases in between. Germline loops: CDR1 KGHSH, CDR2 LQKENI. This CDR3 is 16 amino acids long. CDR3 sequence (DNA): TGTGCCAGCTCACCAGGCGCCGTACCTGGGGCGGGGGAGCTGTTTTTT. It yields the protein CASSPGAVPGAGELFF.

This chain joins TRBV15 and TRBJ1-5; TRBD1 matches at 7 bases. Germline CDR1 reads LNHNV; CDR2 reads YYDKDF (reference sequence). V lost 0 bases and J lost 4; bases outside the gene matches: 0. CDR3 length: 14 amino acids. As DNA, the CDR3 is TGTGCCACCAGCAGAGACAGGGGGAATCAGCCCCAGCATTTT. Protein: CATSRDRGNQPQHF.

V and J are TRBV4-1 and TRBJ2-5; TRBD1 matches 7 bases. The CDR3 totals 16 residues. Trimming cost V 3 bases and J 5 bases; bases outside gene matches: 12. CDR1 is MGHRA, CDR2 YSYEKL, per germline. CDR3 DNA sequence: TGCGCCAGCAGCCAGGATCGGGACAGTTTCGTCGAGACCCAGTACTTC. As protein: CASSQDRDSFVETQYF.

The count of this clone is one. The chain is built from TRBV5-1 and TRBJ2-7; 7 bases agree with TRBD2. The CDR3 runs 17 residues. Trimming removed 0 bases from V and 0 bases from J; junction bases left unmatched: 9. CDR1 and CDR2 (germline): SGHRS, YFSETQ. As DNA, the CDR3 is TGCGCCAGCAGCTTGGAAGGGGTGGCTAGCGGCTCCTACGAGCAGTACTTC. Amino acid sequence: CASSLEGVASGSYEQYF.

The chain carries TRBV4-2 and TRBJ1-5; D unclear. The CDR3 has 13 residues. With 5 bases removed from V and 4 bases from J, the gap between germline ends came to 9 bases. Germline V gene lookup returns CDR1 LGHNA and CDR2 YNFKEQ. The CDR3 sequence: CASSTSLNQPQHF. The CDR3 nucleotides read TGTGCCAGCAGCACCAGCCTAAATCAGCCCCAGCATTTT.

This chain joins TRBV2 and TRBJ2-1; D is perhaps TRBD1 or TRBD2 (6 bases each). V shed 4 bases and J shed 5 bases, with 24 bases lying between them. CDR1 is SNHLY and CDR2 is FYNNEI in the germline V gene. The CDR3 contains 18 residues. CDR3: CASSGPRGAFTGNNEQFF. In nucleotides, the CDR3 is TGTGCCAGCAGTGGGCCTAGGGGGGCCTTTACGGGTAACAATGAGCAGTTCTTC.

The chain recombines TRBV30 with TRBJ2-5, with 7 bases identical to TRBD1. The DNA end lines up better with TRBJ2-7; the J call may be wrong. Germline CDR1 is GTSNPN and CDR2 is SVGIG (reference sequence). This CDR3 contains 12 residues. CDR3: CAWSSGQYEQYF. The CDR3 bases are TGTGCCTGGAGTTCGGGACAGTACGAGCAGTACTTC.

The chain couples TRBV6-5 to TRBJ1-1, with 10 bases identical to TRBD1. Trimming removed 6 bases from V and 1 base from J; junction bases left unmatched: 5. The CDR3 runs to 15 residues. Per the germline V gene, CDR1 is MNHEY and CDR2 is SVGAGI. The CDR3 here is CASRRDRGTNTEAFF. The CDR3 coding sequence is TGTGCCAGCAGGAGGGACAGGGGTACGAACACTGAAGCTTTCTTT.

The gene calls are TRBV7-9 and TRBJ1-6, with D tentatively TRBD1 (6 bases). Trimming took 3 bases from V and 9 from J, leaving 9 bases between them. In germline, CDR1 is SEHNR, CDR2 FQNEAQ (reference sequence). The CDR3 is 13 residues long. CDR3 DNA: TGTGCCAGCAGCTTGCAGGGGAGTTCACCCCTCCACTTT. This gives the protein CASSLQGSSPLHF. Combining the CDR3 with reference TRBV7-9 and TRBJ1-6 gives the whole variable domain DTGVSQNPRHKITKRGQNVTFRCDPISEHNRLYWYRQTLGQGPEFLTYFQNEAQLEKSRLLSDRFSAERPKGSFSTLEIQRTEQGDSAMYLCASSLQGSSPLHFGNGTRLTVT.

This clone has just one count. The rearrangement uses TRBV30 and TRBJ2-7, with unresolved D. This CDR3 comprises 13 residues. Trimming removed 0 bases at V and 5 bases at J, with 11 bases between. The germline CDR1 and CDR2 sequences are GTSNPN and SVGIG (reference sequence). This CDR3 is CAWSVGRMDEQYF. The CDR3 coding sequence is TGTGCCTGGAGTGTAGGTCGCATGGACGAGCAGTACTTC.

Only one count was recorded for this clone. The chain combines TRBV28 with TRBJ2-1, with 11 bases lining up with TRBD2. Germline CDR1 is MDHEN and CDR2 is SYDVKM. With V trimmed by 11 bases and J by 6 bases, 9 bases remained unmatched. This CDR3 spans 14 amino acids. CDR3 loop: CAGSSGRAFNEQFF. For the CDR3, the DNA is TGTGCCGGGAGTAGCGGGAGGGCCTTCAATGAGCAGTTCTTC.

The chain links TRBV19 to TRBJ1-6, with 8 nucleotides matching TRBD1. This CDR3 contains 20 residues. With V trimmed by 2 bases and J by 0 bases, 12 bases remained unmatched. CDR1 and CDR2 from the germline V gene are LNHDA and SQIVND (reference sequence). CDR3 nucleotides: TGTGCCAGTAGTATAACTCACCGGGACAGGTCAAGCTCCTATAATTCACCCCTCCACTTT. It yields the protein CASSITHRDRSSSYNSPLHF.

The V and J genes are TRBV4-3 and TRBJ2-3; the D gene is possibly TRBD2 (5 bases). Trimming removed 1 base at V and 0 bases at J, with 11 bases between. Germline CDR1 reads LGHNA; CDR2 reads YSLEER. The CDR3 runs 16 residues. Here the CDR3 DNA reads TGCGCCAGCAGCCAAGGGGCTAGCCCTAGCACAGATACGCAGTATTTT. The encoded protein is CASSQGASPSTDTQYF.

This sequence joins TRBV5-4 and TRBJ2-7, with a weak D call TRBD2 (6 bases). This CDR3 region has 16 residues. The germline V gene encodes CDR1 SGHNT and CDR2 YYREEE (reference sequence). Trimming cost V 1 base and J 6 bases, with 20 bases left between them. The CDR3 coding sequence is TGTGCCAGCAGCTTGAATCGTGGCGGGAAAATCAGCGAGCAGTACTTC. It encodes CASSLNRGGKISEQYF.

J is TRBJ2-5 and V is TRBV7-9, with 8 bases identical to TRBD2. The CDR3 loop spans 15 amino acids. Trimming took 5 bases from V and 1 from J; bases not matched to a gene: 6. Per germline, CDR1 SEHNR and CDR2 FQNEAQ (reference sequence). In nucleotides, the CDR3 is TGTGCCAGCAGCACGAGCCGGGGGGGCCAAGAGACCCAGTACTTC. Its protein is CASSTSRGGQETQYF.

This clone has only one observation. The rearrangement uses TRBV29-1 and TRBJ2-1; TRBD1 aligns across 7 bases. Germline loops: CDR1 SQVTM, CDR2 ANQGSEA. V lost 2 bases to trimming and J lost 7 bases; unmatched junction nucleotides: 8. The CDR3 runs 14 residues. The chain's CDR3 is CSVESDRAWNEQFF. CDR3 coding DNA: TGCAGCGTTGAAAGCGACAGGGCGTGGAATGAGCAGTTCTTC.

The rearrangement links TRBV18 to TRBJ1-2; a possible D gene is TRBD1 (6 bases). Germline values: CDR1 KGHSH, CDR2 LQKENI. V dropped 3 bases and J dropped 4 bases, with 18 bases sitting between them. The CDR3 loop spans 16 amino acids. CDR3 nucleotides: TGTGCCAGCTCACCGGGTACAGGGTTCACACCCTATGGCTACACCTTC. It is translated as CASSPGTGFTPYGYTF.

V is TRBV7-2 and J is TRBJ2-1; 8 nucleotides agree with TRBD2. The germline V gene encodes CDR1 SGHTA and CDR2 FQGNSA. The CDR3 runs to 15 residues. J lost 6 bases, V lost 5 bases, and 9 bases had no gene match. The CDR3 region is CASSPLAGGTNEQFF. The CDR3 DNA is TGTGCCAGCAGCCCACTGGCGGGGGGAACCAATGAGCAGTTCTTC.

The chain employs TRBV28 and TRBJ2-1; 15 bases map to TRBD2. With V trimmed by 8 bases and J by 1 base, 6 bases remained unmatched. CDR1 is MDHEN, CDR2 SYDVKM, per germline. The CDR3 covers 17 residues. CDR3 DNA sequence: TGTGCCAGCGGTTGGACTAGCGGGAGGGAATCCTACAATGAGCAGTTCTTC. Protein product: CASGWTSGRESYNEQFF.

This rearrangement joins TRBV6-5 to TRBJ1-1; D remains ambiguous. The V end was cut by 6 bases, the J end by 7 bases, with 12 bases between. Germline CDR1 MNHEY, CDR2 SVGAGI. The CDR3 contains 12 residues. CDR3 residues: CASSTVRSEAFF. DNA of the CDR3: TGTGCCAGCAGCACCGTCAGGAGTGAAGCTTTCTTT.

This clone was found once. V usage is TRBV5-1 and J usage is TRBJ1-6; possible D gene TRBD1, 5 bases. V dropped 4 bases and J dropped 2 bases, with 19 bases sitting between them. The CDR3 has 18 amino acids. The V gene's germline CDR1 is SGHRS and CDR2 YFSETQ. In nucleotides, the CDR3 is TGCGCCAGCAGCCCCTTTCCGGGACCGAAGACCTATAATTCACCCCTCCACTTT. Translated, it gives CASSPFPGPKTYNSPLHF.

This clone was observed once. The rearrangement joins TRBV7-9 to TRBJ1-1; TRBD1 might be the D (5 bases). Looked up from germline, CDR1 is SEHNR and CDR2 is FQNEAQ (reference sequence). The CDR3 totals 15 residues. The germline V and J ends were trimmed by 3 bases and 5 bases, with 16 bases remaining between them. CDR3 amino acids: CASSFDGTARTEAFF. CDR3 bases: TGTGCCAGCAGCTTCGACGGGACGGCTCGGACTGAAGCTTTCTTT.

The V and J genes are TRBV4-3 and TRBJ2-7; 14 bases map to TRBD2. There are 18 residues in the CDR3. V gave up 3 bases and J gave up 2 bases; unmatched junction bases: 9. The germline V gene encodes CDR1 LGHNA and CDR2 YSLEER. CDR3 nucleotide sequence: TGCGCCAGCAGCCACCAAACCGGGACTAGCGGGGGTACCTACGAGCAGTACTTC. It codes for CASSHQTGTSGGTYEQYF.